This T cell receptor (beta chain) derives from a study of shared clonotypes between healthy human individuals. About the research overall: Donor composition was a couple of women and a few men, aged 18 to 49. General study findings and limits: Sampling covered blood only; tissue repertoires likely differ.

Points on this clone: Its antigen is not identified.

It was on ten immunoSEQ deep assay plates that unsorted PBMC DNA was sequenced. The data were produced by immunoSEQ multiplex PCR, yet TCRdb's version contains in-frame clones alone and is incomplete. The sample contains fewer than 600,000 clones, roughly 80% of which appear only once. Genomic DNA for unsorted samples was obtained from 70 million to 100 million PBMCs. CDR1 LNHDA and CDR2 SQIVND come from the germline V gene (reference sequence). CDR3 length: 10 residues. Trimming removed 8 bases from V and 7 bases from J, with 6 bases in between. The sequenced sample consisted of PBMCs. This TCR was recovered from a middle-aged woman in good health. Some clones in this sample may be carry-over from other donors' samples. The chain carries TRBV19 and TRBJ2-1, with D unresolved. Here the CDR3 DNA reads TGTGCCAGTGGCGGTAATGAGCAGTTCTTC. Its translation: CASGGNEQFF.